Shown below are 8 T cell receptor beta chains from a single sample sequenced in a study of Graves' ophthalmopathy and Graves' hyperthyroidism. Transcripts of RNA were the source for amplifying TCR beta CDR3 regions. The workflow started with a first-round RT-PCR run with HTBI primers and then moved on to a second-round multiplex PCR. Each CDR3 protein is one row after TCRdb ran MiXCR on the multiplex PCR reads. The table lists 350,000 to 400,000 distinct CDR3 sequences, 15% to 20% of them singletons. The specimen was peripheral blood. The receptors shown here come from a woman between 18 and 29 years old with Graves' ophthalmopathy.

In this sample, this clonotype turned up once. CDR3 region: CASSLKLRGTQYF. CDR3 nucleotides: TGTGCCAGCAGTTTAAAGCTGAGGGGGACCCAGTACTTC. This rearrangement joins TRBV27 to TRBJ2-5; D possibly matches TRBD1 or TRBD2 (5 bases each). V was cut by 2 bases and J by 7 bases, with 11 bases left in between. Germline V gives CDR1 MNHEY, CDR2 SMNVEV (reference sequence). The CDR3 is 13 residues long.

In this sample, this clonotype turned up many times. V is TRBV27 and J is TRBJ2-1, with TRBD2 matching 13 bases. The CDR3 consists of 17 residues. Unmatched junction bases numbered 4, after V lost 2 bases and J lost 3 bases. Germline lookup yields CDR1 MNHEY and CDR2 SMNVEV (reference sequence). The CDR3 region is CASSLSGTSGVYNEQFF. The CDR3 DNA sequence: TGTGCCAGCAGTTTAAGTGGGACTAGCGGGGTCTACAATGAGCAGTTCTTC.

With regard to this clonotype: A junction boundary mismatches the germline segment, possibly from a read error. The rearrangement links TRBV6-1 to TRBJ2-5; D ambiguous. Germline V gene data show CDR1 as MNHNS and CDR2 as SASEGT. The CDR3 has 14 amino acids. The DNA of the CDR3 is TGCGCCAGCAGCCAAGACACATCCCAGACAACCCAGTACTTC. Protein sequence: CASSQDTSQTTQYF.

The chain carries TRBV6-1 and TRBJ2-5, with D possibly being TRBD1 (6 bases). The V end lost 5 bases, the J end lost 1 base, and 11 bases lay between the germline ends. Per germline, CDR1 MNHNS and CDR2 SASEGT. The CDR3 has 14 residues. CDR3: CASSRGQPQETQYF. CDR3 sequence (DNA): TGTGCCAGCAGTCGAGGACAGCCCCAAGAGACCCAGTACTTC.

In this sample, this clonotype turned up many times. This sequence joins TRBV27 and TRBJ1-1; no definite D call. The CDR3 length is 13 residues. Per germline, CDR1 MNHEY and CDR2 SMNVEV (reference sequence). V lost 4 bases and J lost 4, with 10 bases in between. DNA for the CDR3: TGTGCCAGCAGTTCGCGATTGGGCACTGAAGCTTTCTTT. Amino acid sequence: CASSSRLGTEAFF.

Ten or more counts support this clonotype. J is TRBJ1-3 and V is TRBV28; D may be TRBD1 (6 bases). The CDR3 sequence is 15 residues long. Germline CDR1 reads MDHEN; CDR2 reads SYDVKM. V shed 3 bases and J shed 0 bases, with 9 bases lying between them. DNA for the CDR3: TGTGCCAGCAGTTTGGGGGGCAGCTCTGGAAACACCATATATTTT. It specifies CASSLGGSSGNTIYF.

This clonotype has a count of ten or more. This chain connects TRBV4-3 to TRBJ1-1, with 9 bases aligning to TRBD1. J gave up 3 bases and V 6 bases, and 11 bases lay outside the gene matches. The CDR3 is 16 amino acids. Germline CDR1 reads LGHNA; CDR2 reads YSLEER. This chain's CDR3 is CASRPSTGGDYTEAFF. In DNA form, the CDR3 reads TGCGCCAGCAGACCTTCGACAGGGGGGGATTACACTGAAGCTTTCTTT.

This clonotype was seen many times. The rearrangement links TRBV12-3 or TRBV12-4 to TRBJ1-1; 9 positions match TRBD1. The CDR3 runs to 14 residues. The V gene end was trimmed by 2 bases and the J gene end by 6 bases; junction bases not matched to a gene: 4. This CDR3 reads CASSLQDRGAEAFF. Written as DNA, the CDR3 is TGTGCCAGCAGTTTACAGGACAGGGGCGCTGAAGCTTTCTTT.